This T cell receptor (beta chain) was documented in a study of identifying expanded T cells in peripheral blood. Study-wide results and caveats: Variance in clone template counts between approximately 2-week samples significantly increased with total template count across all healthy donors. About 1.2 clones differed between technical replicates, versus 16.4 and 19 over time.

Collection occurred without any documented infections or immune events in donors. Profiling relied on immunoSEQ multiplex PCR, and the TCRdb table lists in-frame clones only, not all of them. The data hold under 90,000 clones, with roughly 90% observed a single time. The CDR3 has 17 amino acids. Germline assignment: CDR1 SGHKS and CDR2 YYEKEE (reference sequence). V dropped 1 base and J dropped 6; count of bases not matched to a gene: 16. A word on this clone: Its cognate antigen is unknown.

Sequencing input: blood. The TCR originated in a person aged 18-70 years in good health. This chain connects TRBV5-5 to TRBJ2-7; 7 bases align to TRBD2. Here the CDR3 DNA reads TGTGCCAGCAGCTTGCGGGCCGGGGGGACCCAATTGGCCGAGCAGTACTTC. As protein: CASSLRAGGTQLAEQYF.